This passage covers 17 T cell receptor beta chains from one sample sequenced in a study of blood T cells in healthy people across ages. A second PCR of about 7 to 12 cycles used a sample-barcoded 5' primer and a J-beta primer mix. Each CDR3 protein is one row after TCRdb ran MiXCR on the 5' RACE reads. The profile shows 700,000 to 800,000 distinct CDR3 sequences, roughly 41% of them singletons. The sample comprised blood. The receptors shown here come from a woman aged 55-69 years in good health.

This chain joins TRBV27 and TRBJ2-1, with TRBD2 matching 7 bases. The CDR3 length is 14 residues. Germline lookup yields CDR1 MNHEY and CDR2 SMNVEV (reference sequence). V lost 4 bases, J lost 4 bases, and 4 bases stayed unmatched. For the CDR3, the DNA is TGTGCCAGCAGTTCCGGGACTACTTACAATGAGCAGTTCTTC. Residues: CASSSGTTYNEQFF.

A note on this clonotype: One end of the junction does not line up with germline, which may come from a read error. The CDR3 DNA sequence: TGCACCAGCAGCACCCGTCGGGAGAACGCTGAAGCTTTCTTT. It translates to CTSSTRRENAEAFF. The J gene is TRBJ1-1, the V gene TRBV4-1; D is undetermined. CDR3 length equals 14 residues. CDR1 is MGHRA and CDR2 is YSYEKL in the germline V gene.

This rearrangement joins TRBV18 to TRBJ2-7, with 10 nucleotides matching TRBD2. The CDR3 has 15 residues. Germline trimming cut 3 bases from V and 3 bases from J; bases unmatched to any gene: 5. Germline V CDR1 and CDR2: KGHSH, LQKENI. The DNA for the CDR3 is TGTGCCAGCTCACCGGCCGGGACTAGCGTCTACGAGCAGTACTTC. This codes for CASSPAGTSVYEQYF.

A remark on this clonotype: A clone one base away is much larger, so this may be a read error. This sequence joins TRBV7-3 and TRBJ2-1; 7 bases agree with TRBD1. Germline V gene lookup returns CDR1 SGHTA and CDR2 FQGTGA. There are 13 residues in the CDR3. V shed 5 bases and J 9 bases; nucleotides not matched to a gene: 7. The CDR3 protein is CASSNRGLTEQFF. The CDR3 DNA follows: TGTGCCAGCAGCAACAGGGGTCTCACTGAGCAGTTCTTC.

This clonotype was found many times. The CDR3 nucleotides read TGCGCCAGCAGTGAAACCCGCGACACCCCTGGCTACAATGAGCAGTTCTTC. Protein: CASSETRDTPGYNEQFF. The rearrangement uses TRBV10-1 and TRBJ2-1, with D hard to call. Germline V CDR1 and CDR2: WNHNN, SYGVQD (reference sequence). The CDR3 is made up of 17 amino acids. Trimming cost V 3 bases and J 3 bases, with 18 bases left between them.

The gene calls are TRBV27 and TRBJ2-7; TRBD2 aligns across 9 bases. The germline V gene encodes CDR1 MNHEY and CDR2 SMNVEV (reference sequence). The CDR3 is 14 amino acids. Unmatched junction bases numbered 12, after V lost 8 bases and J lost 7 bases. The CDR3 spells CASGSLAGYNEQYF. CDR3 in DNA: TGTGCCAGCGGCTCCCTAGCGGGATACAATGAGCAGTACTTC.

V is TRBV20-1 and J is TRBJ2-5; 9 nucleotides agree with TRBD2. The germline V gene has CDR1 DFQATT and CDR2 SNEGSKA (reference sequence). CDR3 size: 15 residues. The V and J ends lost 8 bases and 2 bases, in that order; junction bases with no gene match: 12. CDR3 region: CSQPTSGVSQETQYF. CDR3 bases: TGCAGTCAACCGACTAGCGGAGTCTCACAAGAGACCCAGTACTTC.

This clonotype showed up just a few times. The rearrangement uses TRBV29-1 and TRBJ1-4, with D perhaps TRBD1 (6 bases). The CDR3 spans 12 residues. Trimming stripped 3 bases from V and 8 bases from J, with 10 bases between. The germline gives CDR1 SQVTM, CDR2 ANQGSEA. As DNA, the CDR3 is TGCAGCGTTGACAGGGGAGGGGAAAAACTGTTTTTT. Protein sequence: CSVDRGGEKLFF.

V and J are TRBV15 and TRBJ2-7; D not resolved. Germline lookup yields CDR1 LNHNV and CDR2 YYDKDF (reference sequence). The CDR3 is made up of 17 amino acids. The ends were cut back, 0 bases at V and 7 bases at J, with 22 bases in the middle. CDR3 in amino acids: CATSRDLGAEQGGEQYF. CDR3 sequence (DNA): TGTGCCACCAGCAGAGATCTTGGAGCCGAGCAAGGCGGAGAGCAGTACTTC. The full variable domain, completed using reference TRBV15 and TRBJ2-7, is DAMVIQNPRYQVTQFGKPVTLSCSQTLNHNVMYWYQQKSSQAPKLLFHYYDKDFNNEADTPDNFQSRRPNTSFCFLDIRSPGLGDTAMYLCATSRDLGAEQGGEQYFGPGTRLTVT.

This clonotype was recorded a few times. In DNA, the CDR3 is TGTGCCAGCAGTAGCGGGACTACCAATGAGCAGTTCTTC. Residues: CASSSGTTNEQFF. V and J are TRBV21-1 and TRBJ2-1; the table assigns TRBD2, which was not confirmed against the DNA. TRBV21-1 is a pseudogene. The CDR3 sequence is 13 residues long.

This chain uses TRBV7-8 with TRBJ1-5; D is unclear. The length of the CDR3 is 15 residues. Germline V gene lookup returns CDR1 SGHVS and CDR2 FQNEAQ. V was cut by 3 bases and J by 3 bases, with 12 bases left in between. In DNA form, the CDR3 reads TGTGCCAGCAGCTTTCACAAGACGGACAATCAGCCCCAGCATTTT. Translated, it gives CASSFHKTDNQPQHF.

This clonotype is a singleton in its sample. The V call is TRBV28, the J call TRBJ2-3; 9 nucleotides line up with TRBD2. The junction had 12 bases not matched to a gene; V was cut back by 6 bases and J by 2 bases. Germline CDR1 reads MDHEN; CDR2 reads SYDVKM. This CDR3 comprises 17 residues. This chain's CDR3 is CASSSPQLAGVTDTQYF. In DNA form, the CDR3 reads TGTGCCAGCAGCTCCCCCCAATTAGCGGGGGTCACAGATACGCAGTATTTT. Full variable domain (rest looked up from reference TRBV28 and TRBJ2-3): DVKVTQSSRYLVKRTGEKVFLECVQDMDHENMFWYRQDPGLGLRLIYFSYDVKMKEKGDIPEGYSVSREKKERFSLILESASTNQTSMYLCASSSPQLAGVTDTQYFGPGTRLTVL.

This sequence joins TRBV9 and TRBJ2-3; either TRBD1 or TRBD2 may supply D (5 bases each). The CDR3 loop spans 14 amino acids. Trimming left V 2 bases short and J 5 bases short, with 12 bases between. Germline V gene sequence: CDR1 SGDLS, CDR2 YYNGEE. The CDR3 sequence: CASSVGESRDTQYF. CDR3 sequence (DNA): TGTGCCAGCAGCGTGGGGGAGTCAAGAGATACGCAGTATTTT.

Many counts were recorded for this clonotype. Sequence at one end of the junction differs from germline and may be a read error. The V gene is TRBV3-1, the J gene TRBJ2-7, with a tentative D call TRBD2 (5 bases). CDR1 is LGHDT, CDR2 YNNKEL, per germline (reference sequence). The CDR3 covers 13 residues. CDR3 residues: CASSQDSGYEQYF. The CDR3 DNA is TGCGCCAGCAGCCAAGATTCGGGATACGAGCAGTACTTC.

This sequence joins TRBV20-1 and TRBJ1-1, with 8 bases matching TRBD1. Germline V lookup: CDR1 DFQATT, CDR2 SNEGSKA (reference sequence). V was pared by 5 bases and J by 0 bases, with 11 bases of the junction left unmatched. There are 16 residues in the CDR3. The CDR3 region has the DNA TGCAGTGCTGTAACCGGGACAGGTAAACTGAACACTGAAGCTTTCTTT. Translation gives CSAVTGTGKLNTEAFF.

This clonotype was seen a handful of times. The chain recombines TRBV6-2 or TRBV6-3 with TRBJ2-4, with D hard to call. V was cut by 5 bases and J by 2 bases, with 10 bases left in between. Germline V CDR1 and CDR2: MNHEY, SVGEGT. CDR3 length: 14 residues. The CDR3 loop is CASSDGRSKNIQYF. The CDR3 nucleotides are TGTGCCAGCAGTGATGGAAGGTCCAAAAACATTCAGTACTTC.

The gene calls are TRBV7-2 and TRBJ1-5; 7 bases are a match to TRBD1. This CDR3 region has 14 residues. The germline gives CDR1 SGHTA, CDR2 FQGNSA. V lost 2 bases and J lost 3; bases outside the gene matches: 1. The CDR3 loop is CASSLTGVNQPQHF. The CDR3 DNA sequence: TGTGCCAGCAGCTTAACAGGGGTCAATCAGCCCCAGCATTTT.